This T cell receptor (beta chain) was obtained from a study of T cell repertoires in ileal Crohn's disease. Adults with ileal or ileocolonic Crohn's disease and an indication for resection were eligible. CDR3 length equals 14 residues. Looked up from germline, CDR1 is SNHLY and CDR2 is FYNNEI. V lost 6 bases to trimming and J lost 5 bases, with 14 bases between them. Details on this clone: Its antigen is undetermined.

Findings and limits, study-wide: Compared with non-smokers, active smokers at surgery showed more clonal expansions.

Libraries were prepared by immunoSEQ multiplex PCR; TCRdb keeps only in-frame clonotypes and omits some of them. In the table there are 5,700 or so clones, 75% to 85% of which are singletons. The sequence was obtained from an adult with Crohn's disease. The chain carries TRBV2 and TRBJ1-5; possible D gene TRBD1, 5 bases. Sequencing was performed on ileal tissue. The chain's CDR3 is CASRNSGGDQPQHF. The DNA for the CDR3 is TGTGCCAGCAGGAACAGCGGAGGGGATCAGCCCCAGCATTTT.